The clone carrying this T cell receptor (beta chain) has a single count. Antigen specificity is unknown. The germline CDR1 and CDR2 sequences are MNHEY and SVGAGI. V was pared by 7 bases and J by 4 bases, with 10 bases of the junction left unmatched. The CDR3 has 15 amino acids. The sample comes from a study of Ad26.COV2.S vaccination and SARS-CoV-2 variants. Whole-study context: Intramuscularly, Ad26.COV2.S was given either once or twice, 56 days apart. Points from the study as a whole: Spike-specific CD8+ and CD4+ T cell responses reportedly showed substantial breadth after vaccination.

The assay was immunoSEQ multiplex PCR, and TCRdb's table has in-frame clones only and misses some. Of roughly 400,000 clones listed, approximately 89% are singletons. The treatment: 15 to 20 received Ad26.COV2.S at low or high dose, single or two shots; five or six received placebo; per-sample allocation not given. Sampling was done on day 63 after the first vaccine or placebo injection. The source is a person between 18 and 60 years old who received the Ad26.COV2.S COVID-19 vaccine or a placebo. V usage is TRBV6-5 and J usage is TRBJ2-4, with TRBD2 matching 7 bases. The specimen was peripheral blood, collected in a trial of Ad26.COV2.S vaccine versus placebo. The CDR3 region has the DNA TGTGCCAGCAATTCGAGGGAGGGGTATAAAAACATTCAGTACTTC. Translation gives CASNSREGYKNIQYF.